The following is a T cell receptor beta chain sequence with its context. This sample is drawn from a study of blood T cell repertoires in COVID-19. The CDR3 runs 14 residues. Per germline, CDR1 GTSNPN and CDR2 SVGIG (reference sequence). Losses at the gene ends were 3 bases for V and 0 bases for J; bases not matched to a gene: 3. TCRdb's copy holds only in-frame clones and misses some; the assay was immunoSEQ multiplex PCR. The sample consists of more than 300,000 clones, 87% of them appearing once. The sample was peripheral blood. The TCR comes from a woman between 25 and 40 years old with COVID-19, enrolled during active disease. The V call is TRBV30, the J call TRBJ2-3, with 7 bases that match TRBD1. CDR3 DNA sequence: TGTGCCTGGAGCCAGGGGGTGAGCACAGATACGCAGTATTTT. Its translation is CAWSQGVSTDTQYF. Drawing the rest from reference TRBV30 and TRBJ2-3, the complete variable domain is SQTIHQWPATLVQPVGSPLSLECTVEGTSNPNLYWYRQAAGRGLQLLFYSVGIGQISSEVPQNLSASRPQDRQFILSSKKLLLSDSGFYLCAWSQGVSTDTQYFGPGTRLTVL.